Below, 19 T cell receptor beta chains from the same sample are listed, as sequenced in a study of blood T cell repertoires in COVID-19. Assay used: immunoSEQ multiplex PCR; TCRdb lists only in-frame clones, some missing. The sample lists 150,000 to 200,000 clones; about 88% were seen once. The material sequenced was peripheral blood. Receptor source: a man in his forties with active or convalescent COVID-19.

This clone was observed a handful of times. The CDR3 reads CASSPRGGDQPQHF. As DNA, the CDR3 is TGTGCCAGCAGCCCCCGGGGGGGGGATCAGCCCCAGCATTTT. This chain uses TRBV11-2 with TRBJ1-5; TRBD1 is a possible D gene (5 bases). V was trimmed by 5 bases and J by 5 bases, leaving 13 bases between them. The CDR3 covers 14 residues. Looked up from germline, CDR1 is SGHAT and CDR2 is FQNNGV.

V is TRBV19 and J is TRBJ1-6; 10 nucleotides line up with TRBD1. The V segment lost 5 bases and the J segment 11 bases; nucleotides outside the gene matches: 3. The CDR3 consists of 13 residues. Germline V gene lookup returns CDR1 LNHDA and CDR2 SQIVND (reference sequence). The CDR3 is CASSPGTGAPLHF. CDR3 DNA: TGTGCCAGTAGTCCAGGGACAGGGGCACCCCTCCACTTT. Complete variable domain (other parts from reference TRBV19 and TRBJ1-6): DGGITQSPKYLFRKEGQNVTLSCEQNLNHDAMYWYRQDPGQGLRLIYYSQIVNDFQKGDIAEGYSVSREKKESFPLTVTSAQKNPTAFYLCASSPGTGAPLHFGNGTRLTVT.

This clone was detected only a few times. Distinct nucleotide sequences in the sample also encode this CDR3. The chain joins TRBV6-1 to TRBJ1-1, with a weak D call TRBD1 (5 bases). Germline CDR1 reads MNHNS; CDR2 reads SASEGT. The CDR3 sequence is 13 residues long. V lost 0 bases and J 5 bases, leaving 7 bases between the germline ends. The CDR3 nucleotides are TGTGCCAGCAGTGAAGCGGGGGGAACTGAAGCTTTCTTT. It is translated as CASSEAGGTEAFF.

The chain has TRBV2 and TRBJ1-4, with 7 positions matching TRBD1. V was pared by 5 bases and J by 0 bases, with 3 bases of the junction left unmatched. Germline loops: CDR1 SNHLY, CDR2 FYNNEI. The CDR3 spans 15 residues. CDR3 protein: CASSRQGATNEKLFF. The CDR3 region has the DNA TGTGCCAGCAGTCGACAGGGTGCAACTAATGAAAAACTGTTTTTT.

Comments on this clone: Because the CDR3's place on the DNA is in doubt, the DNA is left out and the CDR3 is given as listed by TCRdb. The chain carries TRBV6-2 or TRBV6-3 and TRBJ1-5. The V gene's germline CDR1 is MNHEY and CDR2 SVGEGT. The CDR3 contains 15 residues when both ends are counted. The CDR3: CASSSSGGFDQPQHF.

The chain joins TRBV11-3 to TRBJ2-1; 10 nucleotides line up with TRBD2. V lost 3 bases and J lost 6; bases outside the gene matches: 14. The CDR3 loop spans 18 amino acids. Looked up from germline, CDR1 is SGHNT and CDR2 is YENEEA. The chain's CDR3 is CASSFFVGSGGGRNEQFF. The CDR3 region has the DNA TGTGCCAGCAGCTTCTTTGTGGGAAGCGGGGGGGGCCGCAATGAGCAGTTCTTC.

The V call is TRBV7-9, the J call TRBJ2-5, with 9 nucleotides matching TRBD1. There are 17 residues in the CDR3. The germline gives CDR1 SEHNR, CDR2 FQNEAQ (reference sequence). V dropped 3 bases and J dropped 0; count of bases not matched to a gene: 8. The CDR3 loop reads CASSFLRGTGNQETQYF. The CDR3, as DNA: TGTGCCAGCAGCTTCCTCCGCGGGACAGGGAACCAAGAGACCCAGTACTTC. Based on the CDR3 plus reference TRBV7-9 and TRBJ2-5, the full variable domain is DTGVSQNPRHKITKRGQNVTFRCDPISEHNRLYWYRQTLGQGPEFLTYFQNEAQLEKSRLLSDRFSAERPKGSFSTLEIQRTEQGDSAMYLCASSFLRGTGNQETQYFGPGTRLLVL.

This clone was recorded only once. CDR3 sequence reads: CASSQVPSPGTDTQYF. In DNA form, the CDR3 reads TGTGCCAGCAGCCAAGTGCCATCGCCAGGAACAGATACGCAGTATTTT. The chain joins TRBV3-1 (or the pseudogene TRBV3-2) to TRBJ2-3; D gene uncertain. CDR3 size: 16 residues. V was shortened by 1 base and J by 3 bases, with 14 bases between the two germline ends. Germline CDR1 is LGHDT and CDR2 is YNNKEL (reference sequence).

V gene TRBV19 combines with J gene TRBJ1-1; perhaps TRBD1 as D (6 bases). The germline V and J ends were trimmed by 9 bases and 3 bases, with 14 bases remaining between them. Germline V gene data show CDR1 as LNHDA and CDR2 as SQIVND (reference sequence). The length of the CDR3 is 13 residues. CDR3 nucleotide sequence: TGTGCCAGCTTGAGGGACACTTACACTGAAGCTTTCTTT. As protein: CASLRDTYTEAFF.

The genes are TRBV12-3 or TRBV12-4 and TRBJ1-4; D remains unclear. The V end lost 6 bases, the J end lost 10 bases, and 12 bases lay between the germline ends. CDR3 size: 12 residues. Here the CDR3 DNA reads TGTGCCAGCAGCCCCCAGGCGCGAAAACTGTTTTTT. This codes for CASSPQARKLFF.

This chain connects TRBV6-5 to TRBJ2-5, with D possibly being TRBD1 (6 bases). CDR1 is MNHEY, CDR2 SVGAGI, per germline. V lost 4 bases, J lost 1 base, and 13 bases lay in between. The CDR3 contains 15 residues. The CDR3 loop reads CASSLSWTVQETQYF. The CDR3 DNA sequence: TGTGCCAGCAGTTTATCCTGGACAGTCCAAGAGACCCAGTACTTC.

The chain combines TRBV4-1 with TRBJ1-2; 8 bases align to TRBD1. The CDR3 is made up of 18 amino acids. The V gene end was trimmed by 1 base and the J gene end by 6 bases; junction bases not matched to a gene: 16. Germline V CDR1 and CDR2: MGHRA, YSYEKL. DNA for the CDR3: TGCGCCAGCAGCCAAGGACCCCAGGGGGCAGGAGGGTGGGATGGCTACACCTTC. Residues: CASSQGPQGAGGWDGYTF.

This chain links TRBV2 with TRBJ1-4; a weak D match, TRBD1 (6 bases). Trimming removed 3 bases from V and 4 bases from J, with 9 bases in between. The CDR3 sequence is 14 residues long. Per the germline V gene, CDR1 is SNHLY and CDR2 is FYNNEI. The CDR3 DNA sequence: TGTGCCAGCAGTGACGGACAGTATAATGAAAAACTGTTTTTT. Its protein product is CASSDGQYNEKLFF.

This chain uses TRBV7-9 with TRBJ1-2; D not resolved. Trimming took off 5 bases at V and 6 bases at J, with 7 bases between the two ends. This CDR3 is 11 amino acids long. The germline CDR1 and CDR2 sequences are SEHNR and FQNEAQ (reference sequence). This CDR3 reads CASSRRDGYTF. DNA for the CDR3: TGTGCCAGCAGCCGGAGAGATGGCTACACCTTC.

This chain connects TRBV11-3 to TRBJ2-5; tentatively, D is TRBD1 (5 bases). From germline, CDR1 is SGHNT and CDR2 YENEEA. The ends were cut back, 5 bases at V and 5 bases at J, with 15 bases in the middle. CDR3 length: 14 residues. CDR3 sequence: CASSPRVYPETQYF. The DNA of the CDR3 is TGTGCCAGCAGCCCCAGGGTGTACCCGGAGACCCAGTACTTC.

The J gene is TRBJ1-5, the V gene TRBV19; D unclear. Germline V gene lookup returns CDR1 LNHDA and CDR2 SQIVND (reference sequence). The CDR3 loop spans 15 amino acids. Trimming left V 7 bases short and J 3 bases short, with 16 bases between. CDR3 sequence: CASTFSSGDNQPQHF. The CDR3 bases are TGTGCCAGTACATTTTCGTCGGGAGACAATCAGCCCCAGCATTTT.

The chain is built from TRBV7-9 and TRBJ1-6; D uncertain. CDR1 and CDR2 (germline): SEHNR, FQNEAQ (reference sequence). Deletions cut 3 bases from V and 7 bases from J, with 7 bases between. The CDR3 sequence is 13 residues long. The DNA for the CDR3 is TGTGCCAGCAGCTTTGACACAAATTCACCCCTCCACTTT. Translated: CASSFDTNSPLHF.

V usage is TRBV7-2 and J usage is TRBJ1-1; perhaps TRBD1 as D (5 bases). The CDR3 contains 15 residues. With 4 bases removed from V and 5 bases from J, the gap between germline ends came to 17 bases. Per the germline V gene, CDR1 is SGHTA and CDR2 is FQGNSA. The CDR3 DNA reads as TGTGCCAGCAGCTACGCCGGGACTCTGGGGACTGAAGCTTTCTTT. This codes for CASSYAGTLGTEAFF.

V usage is TRBV19 and J usage is TRBJ2-5; 8 bases fit TRBD2. With 5 bases clipped from V and 5 bases from J, the junction kept 4 bases outside the gene matches. Germline CDR1 LNHDA, CDR2 SQIVND (reference sequence). The CDR3 is 13 residues long. As DNA, the CDR3 is TGTGCCAGTAGTCGGACTAGCCGGGAGACCCAGTACTTC. This translates into CASSRTSRETQYF.